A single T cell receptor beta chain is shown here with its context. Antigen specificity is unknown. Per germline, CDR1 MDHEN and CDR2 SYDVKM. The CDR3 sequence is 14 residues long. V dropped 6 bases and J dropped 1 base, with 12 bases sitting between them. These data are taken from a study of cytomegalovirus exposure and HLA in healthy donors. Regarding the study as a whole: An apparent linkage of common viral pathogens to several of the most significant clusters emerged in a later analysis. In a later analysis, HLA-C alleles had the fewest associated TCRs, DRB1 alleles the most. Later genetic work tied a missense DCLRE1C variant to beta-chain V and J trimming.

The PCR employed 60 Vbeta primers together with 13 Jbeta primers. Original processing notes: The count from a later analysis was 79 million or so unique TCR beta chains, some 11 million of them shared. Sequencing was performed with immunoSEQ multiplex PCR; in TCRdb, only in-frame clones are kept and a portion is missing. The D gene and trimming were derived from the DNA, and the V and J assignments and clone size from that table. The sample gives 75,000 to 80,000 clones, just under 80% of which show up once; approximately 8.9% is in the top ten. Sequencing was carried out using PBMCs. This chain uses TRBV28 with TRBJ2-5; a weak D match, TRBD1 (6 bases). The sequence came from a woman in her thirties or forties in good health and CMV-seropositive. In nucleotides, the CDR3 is TGTGCCAGCAGCCCCCCAGGGGCCCAAGAGACCCAGTACTTC. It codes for CASSPPGAQETQYF.